The 10 T cell receptor beta chains given below trace back to one sample, sequenced in a study of cytomegalovirus exposure and HLA in healthy donors. Using immunoSEQ multiplex PCR, the repertoire was profiled, and TCRdb retains in-frame clones only, with some absent. In the table there are over 250,000 clones, just over 85% of which are singletons. The sample consisted of PBMCs. These receptors were obtained from a woman aged 18-29 years in good health and CMV-seronegative.

This clone was counted once. The junction and the germline gene differ at one end; a read error may be behind it. The CDR3 nucleotides read TGTGCTAGCAGCTTAGTACGCAGGGAAGCTCGGAATGAGCAGTTCTTC. Translating it yields CASSLVRREARNEQFF. This chain joins TRBV7-7 and TRBJ2-1; possible D gene TRBD1, 5 bases. Germline loops: CDR1 SSHAT, CDR2 FNYEAQ (reference sequence). This CDR3 spans 16 amino acids.

The genes are TRBV9 and TRBJ1-1; TRBD1 might be the D (6 bases). V dropped 4 bases and J dropped 3 bases, with 10 bases sitting between them. Germline V lookup: CDR1 SGDLS, CDR2 YYNGEE. This CDR3 has 13 residues. CDR3 sequence: CASSTRGDTEAFF. The DNA of the CDR3 is TGTGCCAGCAGCACCAGGGGAGACACTGAAGCTTTCTTT. Complete variable domain (other parts from reference TRBV9 and TRBJ1-1): DSGVTQTPKHLITATGQRVTLRCSPRSGDLSVYWYQQSLDQGLQFLIQYYNGEERAKGNILERFSAQQFPDLHSELNLSSLELGDSALYFCASSTRGDTEAFFGQGTRLTVV.

The chain couples TRBV27 to TRBJ2-1, with TRBD2 matching over 15 bases. With 5 bases clipped from V and 7 bases from J, the junction kept 3 bases outside the gene matches. CDR3 length: 15 residues. Germline loops: CDR1 MNHEY, CDR2 SMNVEV (reference sequence). CDR3 bases: TGTGCCAGCAGTCACGGGACTAGCGGGAGGAATGAGCAGTTCTTC. It yields the protein CASSHGTSGRNEQFF.

Only one count was recorded for this clone. V gene TRBV11-3 combines with J gene TRBJ2-7, with D hard to call. The V gene's germline CDR1 is SGHNT and CDR2 YENEEA. The CDR3 sequence is 14 residues long. V shed 2 bases and J shed 2 bases, with 10 bases lying between them. CDR3 loop: CASSLMQDTYEQYF. DNA for the CDR3: TGTGCCAGCAGCTTAATGCAGGATACCTACGAGCAGTACTTC.

The chain uses TRBV28 and TRBJ2-7; 10 bases align to TRBD1. The CDR3 totals 14 residues. The junction had 2 bases not matched to a gene; V was cut back by 3 bases and J by 3 bases. In germline, CDR1 is MDHEN, CDR2 SYDVKM. In nucleotides, the CDR3 is TGTGCCAGCAGTTTGGGACAGGGGAACTACGAGCAGTACTTC. It specifies CASSLGQGNYEQYF.

The chain couples TRBV27 to TRBJ2-5; a weak D match, TRBD1 (5 bases). Germline lookup yields CDR1 MNHEY and CDR2 SMNVEV (reference sequence). With 0 bases removed from V and 5 bases from J, the gap between germline ends came to 13 bases. The CDR3 totals 15 residues. The CDR3 bases are TGTGCCAGCAGTTTATCGTGGTCAGGGCGGGAGACCCAGTACTTC. This sequence encodes CASSLSWSGRETQYF.

The V and J genes are TRBV28 and TRBJ1-1; TRBD1 might be the D (6 bases). The CDR3 has 15 residues. CDR1 MDHEN and CDR2 SYDVKM come from the germline V gene. V lost 6 bases to trimming and J lost 4 bases, with 18 bases between them. The CDR3 DNA sequence: TGTGCCAGCAGCCTTCCCCCGGACAGTGGCACTGAAGCTTTCTTT. Translated: CASSLPPDSGTEAFF.

The V and J genes are TRBV5-1 and TRBJ2-7, with 9 nucleotides matching TRBD2. The CDR3 has 19 amino acids. V shed 0 bases and J 3 bases; nucleotides not matched to a gene: 16. The germline V gene encodes CDR1 SGHRS and CDR2 YFSETQ. In DNA form, the CDR3 reads TGCGCCAGCAGCTTGGGTTTGGCGGGAGGGCCCTTAGGGAACTACGAGCAGTACTTC. This gives the protein CASSLGLAGGPLGNYEQYF.

The chain employs TRBV6-6 and TRBJ2-7, with D unresolved. CDR3 length equals 10 residues. Germline V gene data show CDR1 as MNHNY and CDR2 as SVGAGI (reference sequence). V was pared by 8 bases and J by 4 bases, with 6 bases between. CDR3 DNA: TGTGCCAGCGGGCCGTACGAGCAGTACTTC. Translated, it gives CASGPYEQYF.

The chain links TRBV7-3 to TRBJ2-7, with 10 bases identical to TRBD1. With 4 bases clipped from V and 4 bases from J, the junction kept 7 bases outside the gene matches. Germline V lookup: CDR1 SGHTA, CDR2 FQGTGA. The CDR3 has 15 residues. In DNA, the CDR3 is TGTGCCAGCAGCTCTTGGACAGGGGGGGCGTACGAGCAGTACTTC. Its translation: CASSSWTGGAYEQYF. Drawing the rest from reference TRBV7-3 and TRBJ2-7, the complete variable domain is GAGVSQTPSNKVTEKGKYVELRCDPISGHTALYWYRQSLGQGPEFLIYFQGTGAADDSGLPNDRFFAVRPEGSVSTLKIQRTERGDSAVYLCASSSWTGGAYEQYFGPGTRLTVT.